This T cell receptor (beta chain) was retrieved from a study of shared clonotypes between healthy human individuals. At the level of the study: CD4 naive and CD4 memory each took three plates per donor, while CD8 naive took two and CD8 memory one.

About this clone itself: What it recognizes is unknown.

CD45RO+ cells joined CCR7-negative CD45RA+ TemRA cells to form CD8 memory. The CDR3 consists of 15 residues. Deletions cut 6 bases from V and 3 bases from J, with 15 bases between. Per the germline V gene, CDR1 is MNHEY and CDR2 is SMNVEV (reference sequence). Findings of the study overall: Generation probabilities were higher for clonotypes shared across all four sorted-subset donors than for unshared ones. The donor pool, a small one, limited the genetic and exposure-history diversity represented.

Sequencing used immunoSEQ multiplex PCR; TCRdb keeps in-frame clones, though not all of them. The table has 550,000 to 800,000 clones, roughly 91% seen once; the top ten hold 34%. The source is a man between 18 and 35 years old in good health. Some clones in this sample may be carry-over from other donors' samples. J is TRBJ1-5 and V is TRBV27; a weak D match, TRBD1 (5 bases). Sequenced: memory CD8+ T cells from PBMCs. The subset here: CD45RO+ cells pooled with CCR7-negative TemRA cells. This CDR3 reads CASSPPGLINQPQHF. CDR3 nucleotides: TGTGCCAGCAGCCCACCGGGACTCATCAATCAGCCCCAGCATTTT.